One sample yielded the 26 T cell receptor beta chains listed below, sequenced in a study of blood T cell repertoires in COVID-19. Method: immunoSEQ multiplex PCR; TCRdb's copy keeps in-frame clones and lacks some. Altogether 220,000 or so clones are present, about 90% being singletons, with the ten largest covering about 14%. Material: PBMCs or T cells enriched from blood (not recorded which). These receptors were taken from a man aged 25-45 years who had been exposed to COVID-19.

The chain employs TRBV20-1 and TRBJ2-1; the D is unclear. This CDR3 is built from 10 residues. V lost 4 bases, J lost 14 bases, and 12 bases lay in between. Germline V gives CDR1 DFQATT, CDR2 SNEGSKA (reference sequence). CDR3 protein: CSAITVPEFF. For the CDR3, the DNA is TGCAGTGCTATTACGGTACCTGAGTTCTTC.

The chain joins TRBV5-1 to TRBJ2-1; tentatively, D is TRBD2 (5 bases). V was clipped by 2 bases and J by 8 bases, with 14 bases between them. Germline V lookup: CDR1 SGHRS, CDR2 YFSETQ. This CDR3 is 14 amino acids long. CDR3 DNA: TGCGCCAGCAGCTTCAGTTCGGTGAGGGATGAGCAGTTCTTC. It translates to CASSFSSVRDEQFF. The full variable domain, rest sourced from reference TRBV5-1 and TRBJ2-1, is KAGVTQTPRYLIKTRGQQVTLSCSPISGHRSVSWYQQTPGQGLQFLFEYFSETQRNKGNFPGRFSGRQFSNSRSEMNVSTLELGDSALYLCASSFSSVRDEQFFGPGTRLTVL.

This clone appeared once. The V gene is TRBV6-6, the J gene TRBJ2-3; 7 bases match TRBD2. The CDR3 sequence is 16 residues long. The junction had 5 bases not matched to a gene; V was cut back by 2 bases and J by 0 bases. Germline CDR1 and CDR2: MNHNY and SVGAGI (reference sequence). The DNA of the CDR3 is TGTGCCAGCAGTTACCGAAGCGGGGCCAGCACAGATACGCAGTATTTT. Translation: CASSYRSGASTDTQYF.

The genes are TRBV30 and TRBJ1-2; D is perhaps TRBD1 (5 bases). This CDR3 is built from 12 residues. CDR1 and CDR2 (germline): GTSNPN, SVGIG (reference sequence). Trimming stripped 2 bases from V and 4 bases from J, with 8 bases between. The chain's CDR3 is CAWSRQSYGYTF. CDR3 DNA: TGTGCCTGGAGTCGACAGAGCTATGGCTACACCTTC. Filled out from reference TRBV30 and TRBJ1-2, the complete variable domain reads SQTIHQWPATLVQPVGSPLSLECTVEGTSNPNLYWYRQAAGRGLQLLFYSVGIGQISSEVPQNLSASRPQDRQFILSSKKLLLSDSGFYLCAWSRQSYGYTFGSGTRLTVV.

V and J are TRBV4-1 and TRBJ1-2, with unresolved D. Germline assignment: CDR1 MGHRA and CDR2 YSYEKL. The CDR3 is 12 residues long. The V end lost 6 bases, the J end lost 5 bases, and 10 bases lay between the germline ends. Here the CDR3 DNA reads TGCGCCAGCAGGGCGGCGGCATATGGCTACACCTTC. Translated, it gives CASRAAAYGYTF.

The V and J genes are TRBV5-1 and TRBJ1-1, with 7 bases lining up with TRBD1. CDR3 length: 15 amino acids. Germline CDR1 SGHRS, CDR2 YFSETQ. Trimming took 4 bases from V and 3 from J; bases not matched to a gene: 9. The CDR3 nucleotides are TGCGCCAGCAGCCCGTACCCCGACAGGGACACTGAAGCTTTCTTT. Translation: CASSPYPDRDTEAFF.

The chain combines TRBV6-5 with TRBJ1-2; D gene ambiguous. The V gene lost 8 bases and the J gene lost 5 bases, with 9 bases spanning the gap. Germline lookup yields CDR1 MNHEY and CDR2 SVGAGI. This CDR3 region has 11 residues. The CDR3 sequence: CASSGGYGYTF. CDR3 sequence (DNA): TGTGCCAGCTCTGGCGGGTATGGCTACACCTTC.

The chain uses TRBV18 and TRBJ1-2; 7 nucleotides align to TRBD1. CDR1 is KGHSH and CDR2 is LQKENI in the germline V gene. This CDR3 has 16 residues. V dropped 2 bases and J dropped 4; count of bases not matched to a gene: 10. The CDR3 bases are TGTGCCAGCTCACCAGGAAGACAGGGTAACGGCTATGGCTACACCTTC. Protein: CASSPGRQGNGYGYTF.

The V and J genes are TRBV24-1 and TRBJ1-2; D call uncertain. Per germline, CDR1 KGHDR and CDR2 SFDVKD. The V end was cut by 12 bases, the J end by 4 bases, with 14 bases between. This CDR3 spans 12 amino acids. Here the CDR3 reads CAPHPGFYGYTF. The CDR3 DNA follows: TGTGCCCCCCATCCCGGTTTCTATGGCTACACCTTC.

The CDR3 sequence: CASSYNRATNEKLFF. The CDR3 nucleotides are TGTGCCAGCAGTTACAACAGGGCAACTAATGAAAAACTGTTTTTT. This rearrangement joins TRBV6-5 to TRBJ1-4; a weak D match, TRBD1 (6 bases). Germline V CDR1 and CDR2: MNHEY, SVGAGI. CDR3 length: 15 amino acids. V was trimmed by 2 bases and J by 0 bases, leaving 7 bases between them.

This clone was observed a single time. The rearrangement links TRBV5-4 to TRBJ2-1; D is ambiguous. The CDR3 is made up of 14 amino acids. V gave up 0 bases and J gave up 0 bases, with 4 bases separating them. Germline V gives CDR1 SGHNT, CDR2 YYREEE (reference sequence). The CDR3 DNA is TGTGCCAGCAGCTTGGCGGTCTCCTACAATGAGCAGTTCTTC. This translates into CASSLAVSYNEQFF.

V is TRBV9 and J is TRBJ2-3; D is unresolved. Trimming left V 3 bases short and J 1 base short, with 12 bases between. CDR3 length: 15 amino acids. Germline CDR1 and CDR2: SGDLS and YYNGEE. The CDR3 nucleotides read TGTGCCAGCAGCGCCACTTTTGGTCGCACAGATACGCAGTATTTT. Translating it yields CASSATFGRTDTQYF.

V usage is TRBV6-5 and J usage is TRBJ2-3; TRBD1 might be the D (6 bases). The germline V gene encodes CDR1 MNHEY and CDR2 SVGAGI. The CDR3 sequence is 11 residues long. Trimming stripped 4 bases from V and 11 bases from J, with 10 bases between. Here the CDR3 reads CASSLQGKQYF. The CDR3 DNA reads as TGTGCCAGCAGTTTGCAGGGGAAGCAGTATTTT.

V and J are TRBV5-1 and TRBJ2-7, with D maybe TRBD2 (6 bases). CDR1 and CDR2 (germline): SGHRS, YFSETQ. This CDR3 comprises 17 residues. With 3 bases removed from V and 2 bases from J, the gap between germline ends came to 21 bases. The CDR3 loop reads CASSSPVGRSGPYEQYF. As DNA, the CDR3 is TGCGCCAGCAGCTCACCAGTCGGGAGAAGTGGCCCCTACGAGCAGTACTTC.

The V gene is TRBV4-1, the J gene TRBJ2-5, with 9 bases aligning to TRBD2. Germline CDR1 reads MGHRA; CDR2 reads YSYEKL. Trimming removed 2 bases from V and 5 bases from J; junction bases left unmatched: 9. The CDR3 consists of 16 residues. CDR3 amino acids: CASSQFKAGGQETQYF. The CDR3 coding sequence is TGCGCCAGCAGCCAATTCAAGGCGGGGGGGCAGGAGACCCAGTACTTC.

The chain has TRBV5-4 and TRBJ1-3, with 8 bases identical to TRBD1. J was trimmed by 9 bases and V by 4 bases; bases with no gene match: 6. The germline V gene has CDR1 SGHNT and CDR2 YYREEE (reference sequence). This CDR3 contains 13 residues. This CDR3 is CASSPDRAFTIYF. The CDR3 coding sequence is TGTGCCAGCAGCCCGGACAGGGCATTCACCATATATTTT.

This CDR3 is CAWIGGYEQYF. As DNA, the CDR3 is TGTGCCTGGATAGGGGGCTACGAGCAGTACTTC. This chain links TRBV30 with TRBJ2-7; weak D call: TRBD1 (6 bases). The CDR3 length is 11 residues. Germline CDR1 and CDR2: GTSNPN and SVGIG (reference sequence). Trimming pared 4 bases from V and 3 bases from J, leaving 7 bases between.

The CDR3 DNA follows: TGTGCCAGCATAGGAAGGGACAGGGGGTTGGCTGAAGCTTTCTTT. Protein: CASIGRDRGLAEAFF. This chain links TRBV3-1 (or the pseudogene TRBV3-2) with TRBJ1-1; 11 bases match TRBD1. CDR1 LGHDT and CDR2 YNNKEL come from the germline V gene (reference sequence). Trimming cost V 7 bases and J 6 bases; bases outside gene matches: 10. There are 15 residues in the CDR3.

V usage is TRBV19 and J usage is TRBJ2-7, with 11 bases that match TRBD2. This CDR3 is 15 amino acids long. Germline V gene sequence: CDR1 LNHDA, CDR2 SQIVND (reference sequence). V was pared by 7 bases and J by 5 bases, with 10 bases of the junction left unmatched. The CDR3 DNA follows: TGTGCCAGTACCCTTACTAGCGGGGGATTCCACGAGCAGTACTTC. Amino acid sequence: CASTLTSGGFHEQYF. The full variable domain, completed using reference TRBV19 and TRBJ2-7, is DGGITQSPKYLFRKEGQNVTLSCEQNLNHDAMYWYRQDPGQGLRLIYYSQIVNDFQKGDIAEGYSVSREKKESFPLTVTSAQKNPTAFYLCASTLTSGGFHEQYFGPGTRLTVT.

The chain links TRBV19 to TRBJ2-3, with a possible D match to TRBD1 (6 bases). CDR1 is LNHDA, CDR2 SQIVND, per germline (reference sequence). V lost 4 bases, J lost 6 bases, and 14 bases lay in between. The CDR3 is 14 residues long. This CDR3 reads CASSTALGADTQYF. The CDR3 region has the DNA TGTGCCAGTAGTACCGCTTTGGGGGCGGATACGCAGTATTTT.

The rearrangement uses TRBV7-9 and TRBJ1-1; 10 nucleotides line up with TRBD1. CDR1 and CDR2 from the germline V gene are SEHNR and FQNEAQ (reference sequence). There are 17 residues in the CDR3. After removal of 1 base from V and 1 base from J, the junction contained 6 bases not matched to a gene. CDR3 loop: CASSLGMGDRGNTEAFF. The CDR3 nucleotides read TGTGCCAGCAGCTTAGGTATGGGGGACAGGGGGAACACTGAAGCTTTCTTT.

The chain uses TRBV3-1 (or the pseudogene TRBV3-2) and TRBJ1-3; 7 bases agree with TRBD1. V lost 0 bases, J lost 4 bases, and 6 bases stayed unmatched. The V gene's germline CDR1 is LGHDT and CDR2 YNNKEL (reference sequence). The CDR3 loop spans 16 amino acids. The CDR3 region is CASSQDSGGGGNTIYF. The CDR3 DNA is TGTGCCAGCAGCCAAGACTCAGGGGGAGGAGGAAACACCATATATTTT.

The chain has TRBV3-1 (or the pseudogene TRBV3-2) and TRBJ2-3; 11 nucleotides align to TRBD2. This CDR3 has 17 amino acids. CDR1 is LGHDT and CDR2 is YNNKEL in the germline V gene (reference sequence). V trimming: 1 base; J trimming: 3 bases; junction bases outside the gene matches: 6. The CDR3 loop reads CASSQVPTSGGTDTQYF. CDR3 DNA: TGTGCCAGCAGCCAAGTCCCCACTAGCGGGGGTACAGATACGCAGTATTTT.

In DNA form, the CDR3 reads TGTGCCAGCAGCCAAGGGGGGCGGAGCGGCAATGAGCAGTTCTTC. The encoded protein is CASSQGGRSGNEQFF. The rearrangement links TRBV3-1 (or the pseudogene TRBV3-2) to TRBJ2-1; D possibly corresponds to TRBD1 (6 bases). Trimming left V 1 base short and J 6 bases short, with 13 bases between. Germline V gene lookup returns CDR1 LGHDT and CDR2 YNNKEL (reference sequence). This CDR3 has 15 amino acids.

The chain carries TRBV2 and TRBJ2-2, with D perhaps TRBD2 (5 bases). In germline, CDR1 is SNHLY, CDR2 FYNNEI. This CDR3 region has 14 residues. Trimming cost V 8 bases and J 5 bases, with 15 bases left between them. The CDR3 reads CASDRGLGTGELFF. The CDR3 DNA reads TGTGCCAGCGATCGGGGTTTGGGGACCGGGGAGCTGTTTTTT.

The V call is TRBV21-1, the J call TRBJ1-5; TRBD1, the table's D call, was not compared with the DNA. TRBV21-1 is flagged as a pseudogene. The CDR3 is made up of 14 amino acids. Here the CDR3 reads CATARPRHNQPQHF. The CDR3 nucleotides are TGTGCCACCGCAAGGCCCAGACACAATCAGCCCCAGCATTTT.